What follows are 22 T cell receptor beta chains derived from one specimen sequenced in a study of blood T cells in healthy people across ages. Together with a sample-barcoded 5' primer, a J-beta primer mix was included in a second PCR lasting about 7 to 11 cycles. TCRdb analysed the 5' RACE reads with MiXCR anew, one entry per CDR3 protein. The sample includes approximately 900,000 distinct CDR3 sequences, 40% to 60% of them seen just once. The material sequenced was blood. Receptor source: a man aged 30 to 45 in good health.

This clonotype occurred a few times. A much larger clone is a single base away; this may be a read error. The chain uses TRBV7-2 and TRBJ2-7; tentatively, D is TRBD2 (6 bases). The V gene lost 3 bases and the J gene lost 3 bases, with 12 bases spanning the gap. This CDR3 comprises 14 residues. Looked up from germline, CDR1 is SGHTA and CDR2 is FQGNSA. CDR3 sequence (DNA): TGTGCCAGCAGCTTTAGCGGTTCCCACTACGAGCAGTACTTC. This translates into CASSFSGSHYEQYF.

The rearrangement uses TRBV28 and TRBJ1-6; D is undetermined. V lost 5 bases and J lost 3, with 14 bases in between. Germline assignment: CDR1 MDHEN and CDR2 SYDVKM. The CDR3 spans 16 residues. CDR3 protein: CASSPSVGSYNSPLHF. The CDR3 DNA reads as TGTGCCAGCAGTCCCAGTGTTGGCAGCTATAATTCACCCCTCCACTTT.

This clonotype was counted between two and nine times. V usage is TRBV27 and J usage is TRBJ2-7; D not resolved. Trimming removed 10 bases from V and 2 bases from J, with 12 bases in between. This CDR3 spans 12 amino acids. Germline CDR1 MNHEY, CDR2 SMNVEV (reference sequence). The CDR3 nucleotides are TGTGCCAATGGGAAGACTCCCTACGAGCAGTACTTC. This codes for CANGKTPYEQYF.

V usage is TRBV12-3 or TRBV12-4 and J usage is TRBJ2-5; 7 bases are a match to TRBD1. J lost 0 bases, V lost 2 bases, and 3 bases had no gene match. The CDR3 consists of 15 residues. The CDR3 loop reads CASSLLQGHQETQYF. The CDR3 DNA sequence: TGTGCCAGCAGTTTACTACAGGGGCACCAAGAGACCCAGTACTTC.

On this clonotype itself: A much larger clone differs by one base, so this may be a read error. CDR3 sequence: CSASRTGYSAYKQYF. As DNA, the CDR3 is TGCAGCGCCTCGCGGACAGGGTATTCGGCCTACAAGCAGTACTTC. The chain recombines TRBV29-1 with TRBJ2-7; 8 bases are a match to TRBD1. CDR3 length: 15 amino acids. The germline V gene has CDR1 SQVTM and CDR2 ANQGSEA.

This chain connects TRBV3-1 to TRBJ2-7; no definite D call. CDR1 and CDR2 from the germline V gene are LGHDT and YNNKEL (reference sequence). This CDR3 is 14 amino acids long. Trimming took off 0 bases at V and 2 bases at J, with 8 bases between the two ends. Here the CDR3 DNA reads TGTGCCAGCAGCCAAGATCTGCGGCCCTACGAGCAGTACTTC. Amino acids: CASSQDLRPYEQYF.

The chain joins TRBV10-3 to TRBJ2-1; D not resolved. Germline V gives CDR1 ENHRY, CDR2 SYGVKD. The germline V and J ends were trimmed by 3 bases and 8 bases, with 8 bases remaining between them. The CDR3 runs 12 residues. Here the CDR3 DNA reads TGTGCCATCAGTGAAGACGGTCATGAGCAGTTCTTC. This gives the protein CAISEDGHEQFF.

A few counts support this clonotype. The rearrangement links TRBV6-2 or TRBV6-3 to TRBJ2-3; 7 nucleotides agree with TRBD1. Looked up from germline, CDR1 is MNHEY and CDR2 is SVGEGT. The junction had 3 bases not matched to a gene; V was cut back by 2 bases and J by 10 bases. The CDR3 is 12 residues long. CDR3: CASSYEGAPQYF. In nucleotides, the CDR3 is TGTGCCAGCAGTTACGAGGGGGCCCCGCAGTATTTT.

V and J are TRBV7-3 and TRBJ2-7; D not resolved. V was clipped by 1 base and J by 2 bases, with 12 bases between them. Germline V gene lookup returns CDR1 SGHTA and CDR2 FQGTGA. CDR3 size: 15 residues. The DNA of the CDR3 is TGTGCCAGCAGCTTAAGTGGCGGAGATCCCTACGAGCAGTACTTC. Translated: CASSLSGGDPYEQYF.

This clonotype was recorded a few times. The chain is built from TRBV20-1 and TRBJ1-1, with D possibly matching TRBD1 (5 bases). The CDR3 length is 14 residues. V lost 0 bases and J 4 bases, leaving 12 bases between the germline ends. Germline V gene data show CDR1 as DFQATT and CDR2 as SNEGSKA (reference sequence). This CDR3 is CSARDQGRVTEAFF. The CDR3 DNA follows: TGCAGTGCTAGAGATCAGGGCCGGGTCACTGAAGCTTTCTTT.

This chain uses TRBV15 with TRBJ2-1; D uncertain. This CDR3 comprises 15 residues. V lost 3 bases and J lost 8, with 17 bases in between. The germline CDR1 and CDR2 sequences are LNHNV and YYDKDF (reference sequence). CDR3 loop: CATSRVGPGDHEQFF. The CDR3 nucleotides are TGTGCCACCAGCAGGGTTGGACCCGGAGACCATGAGCAGTTCTTC.

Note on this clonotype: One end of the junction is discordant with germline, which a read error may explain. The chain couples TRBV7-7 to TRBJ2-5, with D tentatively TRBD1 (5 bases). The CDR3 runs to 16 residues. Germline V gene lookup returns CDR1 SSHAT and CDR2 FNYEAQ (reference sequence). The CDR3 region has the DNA TGTGCTAGCAGCCCCGGTTTGGACAAGTACCAAGAGACCCAGTACTTC. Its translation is CASSPGLDKYQETQYF.

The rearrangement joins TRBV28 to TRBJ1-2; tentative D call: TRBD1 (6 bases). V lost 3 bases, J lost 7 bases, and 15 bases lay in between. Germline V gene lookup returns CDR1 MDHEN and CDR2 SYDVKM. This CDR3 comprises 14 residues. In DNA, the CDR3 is TGTGCCAGCAGTTTCCCAAACAGGGAAGGTGGCTACACCTTC. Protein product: CASSFPNREGGYTF.

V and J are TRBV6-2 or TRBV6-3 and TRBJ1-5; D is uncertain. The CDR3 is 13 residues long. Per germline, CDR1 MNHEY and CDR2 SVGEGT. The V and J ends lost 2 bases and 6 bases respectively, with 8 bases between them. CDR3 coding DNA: TGTGCCAGCAGTTACCCCGGGCGTCAGCCCCAGCATTTT. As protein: CASSYPGRQPQHF.

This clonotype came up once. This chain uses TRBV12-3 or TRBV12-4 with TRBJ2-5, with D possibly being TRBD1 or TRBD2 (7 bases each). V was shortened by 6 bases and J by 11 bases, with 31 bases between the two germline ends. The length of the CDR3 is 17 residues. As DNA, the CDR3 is TGTGCCAGCAGGTCTCACAGGGGAGGGGAGTCCTACAATGAGCAGTACTTC. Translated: CASRSHRGGESYNEQYF.

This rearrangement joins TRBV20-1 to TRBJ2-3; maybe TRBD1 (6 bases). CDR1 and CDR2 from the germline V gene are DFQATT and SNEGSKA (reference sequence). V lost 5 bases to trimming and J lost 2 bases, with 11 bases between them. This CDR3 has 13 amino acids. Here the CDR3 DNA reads TGCAGTGCTGAGGACAGCCCCACAGATACGCAGTATTTT. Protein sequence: CSAEDSPTDTQYF.

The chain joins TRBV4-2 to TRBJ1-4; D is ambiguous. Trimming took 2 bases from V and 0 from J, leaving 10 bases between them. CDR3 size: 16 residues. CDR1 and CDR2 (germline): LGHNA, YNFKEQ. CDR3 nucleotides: TGTGCCAGCAGCCAAACCGTTGGGGCAACTAATGAAAAACTGTTTTTT. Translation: CASSQTVGATNEKLFF.

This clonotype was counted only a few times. The CDR3 DNA reads TGTGCCAGCAGCTTAGCCGAGTTTGGTGAGCAGTTCTTC. This codes for CASSLAEFGEQFF. The chain couples TRBV7-9 to TRBJ2-1; D uncertain. This CDR3 is built from 13 residues. Germline assignment: CDR1 SEHNR and CDR2 FQNEAQ (reference sequence). V was clipped by 0 bases and J by 9 bases, with 9 bases between them.

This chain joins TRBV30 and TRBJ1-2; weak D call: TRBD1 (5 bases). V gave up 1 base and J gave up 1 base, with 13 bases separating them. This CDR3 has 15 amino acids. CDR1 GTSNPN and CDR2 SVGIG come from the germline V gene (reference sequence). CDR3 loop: CAWSAAGFYNYGYTF. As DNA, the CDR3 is TGTGCCTGGAGTGCGGCAGGGTTTTATAACTATGGCTACACCTTC. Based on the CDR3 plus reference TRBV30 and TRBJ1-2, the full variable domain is SQTIHQWPATLVQPVGSPLSLECTVEGTSNPNLYWYRQAAGRGLQLLFYSVGIGQISSEVPQNLSASRPQDRQFILSSKKLLLSDSGFYLCAWSAAGFYNYGYTFGSGTRLTVV.

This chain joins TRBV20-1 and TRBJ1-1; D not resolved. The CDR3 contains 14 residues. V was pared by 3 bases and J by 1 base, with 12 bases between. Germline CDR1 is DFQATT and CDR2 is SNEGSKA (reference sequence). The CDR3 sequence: CSASKGQPNTEAFF. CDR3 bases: TGCAGTGCTAGTAAGGGCCAGCCGAACACTGAAGCTTTCTTT.

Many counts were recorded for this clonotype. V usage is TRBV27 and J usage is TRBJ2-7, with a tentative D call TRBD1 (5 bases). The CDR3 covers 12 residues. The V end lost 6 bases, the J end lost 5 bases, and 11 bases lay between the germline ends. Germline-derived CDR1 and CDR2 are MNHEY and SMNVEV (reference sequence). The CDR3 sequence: CASSLIGDEQYF. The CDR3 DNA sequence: TGTGCCAGCAGCTTAATAGGGGACGAGCAGTACTTC.

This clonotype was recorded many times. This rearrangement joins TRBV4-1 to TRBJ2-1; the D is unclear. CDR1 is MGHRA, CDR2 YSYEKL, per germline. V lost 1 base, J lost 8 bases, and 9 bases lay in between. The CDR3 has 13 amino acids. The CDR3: CASSQARPDEQFF. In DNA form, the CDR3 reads TGCGCCAGCAGCCAAGCTCGACCCGATGAGCAGTTCTTC.